These 15 T cell receptor beta chains share one sample of origin, sequenced in a study of CD8+ T cells in alopecia areata. Isolated RNA was reverse transcribed into cDNA used as the sequencing template. The method was immunoSEQ multiplex PCR; TCRdb's version includes in-frame clones alone and lacks a portion of them. The table lists about 160,000 clones, roughly 65% of them singletons. Treatment: oral pan-JAK inhibitor, 5-10 mg twice daily. The sample consisted of CD4+ T cells sorted from blood, taken at week 4, from a patient treated with tofacitinib. The receptors derive from a human donor with alopecia areata.

The chain combines TRBV7-9 with TRBJ2-3; D is unresolved. Germline assignment: CDR1 SEHNR and CDR2 FQNEAQ (reference sequence). This CDR3 comprises 14 residues. V gave up 4 bases and J gave up 3 bases, with 11 bases separating them. CDR3 protein: CASSYIAITDTQYF. In DNA form, the CDR3 reads TGTGCCAGCAGCTATATAGCCATAACAGATACGCAGTATTTT.

In this sample, this clone turned up a few times. V usage is TRBV27 and J usage is TRBJ1-2, with 10 positions matching TRBD1. Trimming at V came to 8 bases and at J to 8 bases, leaving 14 bases not matched to a gene. This CDR3 spans 15 amino acids. Germline loops: CDR1 MNHEY, CDR2 SMNVEV (reference sequence). CDR3 nucleotides: TGTGCCAGCTCCCCTGGGGACAGGGGAAGGATAGGCTACACCTTC. It translates to CASSPGDRGRIGYTF.

This clone came up a few times. The rearrangement uses TRBV29-1 and TRBJ2-5, with no clear D. V lost 2 bases to trimming and J lost 5 bases, with 6 bases between them. The CDR3 is made up of 11 amino acids. Looked up from germline, CDR1 is SQVTM and CDR2 is ANQGSEA. CDR3 residues: CSVETAETQYF. The CDR3 DNA is TGCAGCGTTGAAACAGCGGAGACCCAGTACTTC.

The chain links TRBV30 to TRBJ1-4; D may be TRBD1 (6 bases). CDR1 is GTSNPN and CDR2 is SVGIG in the germline V gene (reference sequence). V lost 0 bases and J lost 6, with 23 bases in between. CDR3 length: 18 amino acids. As DNA, the CDR3 is TGTGCCTGGAGTGTATCGGCAGGGATAATTGCAGGGGATGAAAAACTGTTTTTT. Translating gives CAWSVSAGIIAGDEKLFF.

This clone has more than one count but fewer than ten. One junction end does not reproduce the germline sequence, and a read error may be involved. This sequence joins TRBV30 and TRBJ2-1, with 8 bases matching TRBD2. This CDR3 region has 10 residues. The germline gives CDR1 GTSNPN, CDR2 SVGIG (reference sequence). The CDR3 DNA is TGTGCCTGGAGCCAGGGACTAGTGGTCTTC. Protein sequence: CAWSQGLVVF.

In DNA form, the CDR3 reads TGTGCCTGGAAAAGCGGGACAGCGGAAAAAGAGGGGCTGTTTTTT. Protein: CAWKSGTAEKEGLFF. The V gene is TRBV30, the J gene TRBJ1-4; 7 bases map to TRBD1. The V gene end was trimmed by 4 bases and the J gene end by 14 bases; junction bases not matched to a gene: 19. Germline V CDR1 and CDR2: GTSNPN, SVGIG (reference sequence). This CDR3 has 15 amino acids.

The rearrangement joins TRBV30 to TRBJ2-7; no definite D call. Germline assignment: CDR1 GTSNPN and CDR2 SVGIG (reference sequence). The V end was cut by 0 bases, the J end by 7 bases, with 4 bases between. The CDR3 contains 10 residues. The CDR3 bases are TGTGCCTGGAGTGTACGAGAGCAGTACTTC. Its protein product is CAWSVREQYF. The variable domain in full, with the rest retrieved from reference TRBV30 and TRBJ2-7, is SQTIHQWPATLVQPVGSPLSLECTVEGTSNPNLYWYRQAAGRGLQLLFYSVGIGQISSEVPQNLSASRPQDRQFILSSKKLLLSDSGFYLCAWSVREQYFGPGTRLTVT.

The gene calls are TRBV30 and TRBJ2-6; tentatively, D is TRBD2 (7 bases). Looked up from germline, CDR1 is GTSNPN and CDR2 is SVGIG (reference sequence). CDR3 length: 19 residues. Trimming pared 0 bases from V and 0 bases from J, leaving 18 bases between. The CDR3 DNA reads as TGTGCCTGGAGTGTACTAAGAACAAGGGGGGGCTCTGGGGCCAACGTCCTGACTTTC. As protein: CAWSVLRTRGGSGANVLTF.

The V call is TRBV6-1, the J call TRBJ1-1; D perhaps matches TRBD1 (5 bases). Germline V gene lookup returns CDR1 MNHNS and CDR2 SASEGT. The CDR3 loop spans 13 amino acids. V was clipped by 2 bases and J by 6 bases, with 10 bases between them. The DNA of the CDR3 is TGTGCCAGCAGTGAATTCCAGGGTTCTGAAGCTTTCTTT. Translating gives CASSEFQGSEAFF.

The chain links TRBV10-3 to TRBJ2-5; 10 positions agree with TRBD1. The ends lost 6 bases at V and 6 bases at J; junction bases unmatched: 7. Germline loops: CDR1 ENHRY, CDR2 SYGVKD. This CDR3 is 14 amino acids long. CDR3 region: CAISPTGGPKTQYF. The CDR3, as DNA: TGTGCCATCAGCCCGACAGGGGGCCCGAAGACCCAGTACTTC.

The J gene is TRBJ2-3, the V gene TRBV7-9; no reliable D call. From germline, CDR1 is SEHNR and CDR2 FQNEAQ (reference sequence). Deletions cut 6 bases from V and 0 bases from J, with 7 bases between. CDR3 length: 13 residues. CDR3 bases: TGTGCCAGCAGTTATGCTAGCACAGATACGCAGTATTTT. It codes for CASSYASTDTQYF.

This chain uses TRBV27 with TRBJ1-5; D is perhaps TRBD1 (6 bases). Per the germline V gene, CDR1 is MNHEY and CDR2 is SMNVEV (reference sequence). Trimming took off 5 bases at V and 7 bases at J, with 12 bases between the two ends. This CDR3 is built from 13 residues. The chain's CDR3 is CASSINREQPQHF. The CDR3 nucleotides are TGTGCCAGCAGTATCAACAGGGAACAGCCCCAGCATTTT.

This chain joins TRBV9 and TRBJ2-1, with TRBD2 identical over 14 bases. The J segment lost 7 bases and the V segment lost 0 bases, leaving 3 bases of the junction unmatched. The CDR3 is 16 residues long. The germline V gene encodes CDR1 SGDLS and CDR2 YYNGEE. The CDR3 loop is CASSVGLAGGPNEQFF. The CDR3, as DNA: TGTGCCAGCAGCGTAGGACTAGCGGGGGGGCCGAATGAGCAGTTCTTC.

This clone turned up a few times. V and J are TRBV2 and TRBJ2-7; D is possibly TRBD1 (6 bases). CDR1 and CDR2 (germline): SNHLY, FYNNEI. This CDR3 is built from 14 residues. Between the trimmed V and J ends, which lost 6 bases and 2 bases, there was a span of 14 bases. The CDR3 DNA reads TGTGCCAGCAGCCAACCTGGACAGCCCTACGAGCAGTACTTC. It specifies CASSQPGQPYEQYF.

The chain recombines TRBV5-1 with TRBJ2-1, with a tentative D call TRBD2 (6 bases). CDR1 and CDR2 (germline): SGHRS, YFSETQ. CDR3 length: 14 amino acids. Trimming shortened V by 4 bases and J by 3 bases, and 11 bases separated the two germline ends. CDR3 residues: CASSGGFGYNEQFF. The DNA for the CDR3 is TGCGCCAGCAGCGGGGGGTTCGGCTACAATGAGCAGTTCTTC. Complete variable domain (other parts from reference TRBV5-1 and TRBJ2-1): KAGVTQTPRYLIKTRGQQVTLSCSPISGHRSVSWYQQTPGQGLQFLFEYFSETQRNKGNFPGRFSGRQFSNSRSEMNVSTLELGDSALYLCASSGGFGYNEQFFGPGTRLTVL.